The rows below give T cell receptor beta chains drawn from one sample of a study of identical twins. Using its own MiXCR run on the 5' RACE reads, TCRdb lists one record per CDR3 protein. Seen here are 520,000 or so distinct CDR3 sequences, roughly a fifth observed once, and the top ten hold under 0.95%. The same specimen was also included in a second study, on T cells expressing NK-cell markers.

What was sequenced was CD4+ T cells sorted from blood. The receptors come from a woman between 18 and 30 years old in good health. Both conserved end residues are part of each CDR3. The D gene is left open where the match is weak. Not every row has a clone size; where given, it reads once, few, many or a size class.

TRBJ2-1	11	NA	TRBV6-6	NA	CASSSTNEQFF	TGTGCCAGCAGTTCCACCAATGAGCAGTTCTTC
TRBJ2-3	15	many	TRBV29-1	NA	CSVQGGSASTDTQYF	TGCAGCGTCCAAGGGGGGAGTGCTAGCACAGATACGCAGTATTTT
TRBJ2-1	15	few	TRBV5-1	NA	CASSLEQPPYNEQFF	TGCGCCAGCAGCTTGGAGCAACCCCCGTACAATGAGCAGTTCTTC
TRBJ2-1	17	NA	TRBV9	TRBD2	CASSFLQTSGGAGEQFF	TGTGCCAGCAGCTTTCTCCAGACTAGCGGGGGGGCCGGTGAGCAGTTCTTC
TRBJ2-7	14	many	TRBV5-1	NA	CASSLATGLNEQYF	TGCGCCAGCAGCTTGGCCACAGGTCTCAACGAGCAGTACTTC
TRBJ2-7	15	many	TRBV5-1	TRBD1	CASSLLPGTGFEQYF	TGCGCCAGCAGCTTGCTTCCCGGGACAGGGTTCGAGCAGTACTTC
TRBJ2-7	14	few	TRBV29-1	NA	CSVLRGPSSYEQYF	TGCAGCGTTCTTCGAGGGCCATCCTCCTACGAGCAGTACTTC
TRBJ2-3	13	few	TRBV7-2	NA	CASSSLAGYTQYF	TGTGCCAGCAGCTCCCTGGCGGGCTATACGCAGTATTTT
TRBJ1-1	14	NA	TRBV12-3/TRBV12-4	NA	CASSFREMNTEAFF	TGTGCCAGCAGTTTCAGGGAAATGAACACTGAAGCTTTCTTT
TRBJ2-7	15	few	TRBV6-2/TRBV6-3	NA	CASSLGDPDVYEQYF	TGTGCCAGCAGCTTAGGGGATCCTGATGTCTACGAGCAGTACTTC
TRBJ2-1	10	few	TRBV19	NA	CASSNREQFF	TGTGCCAGTAGTAACAGGGAGCAGTTCTTC
TRBJ2-3	15	NA	TRBV7-9	NA	CASSNRDRVTDTQYF	TGTGCCAGCAGCAACCGGGACCGCGTGACAGATACGCAGTATTTT
TRBJ1-1	15	NA	TRBV18	NA	CASSPPELLNTEAFF	TGTGCCAGCTCACCACCGGAGCTATTGAACACTGAAGCTTTCTTT
TRBJ1-1	13	NA	TRBV7-7	NA	CASSLTRHHEAFF	TGTGCCAGCAGCCTAACGAGACATCATGAAGCTTTCTTT
TRBJ1-2	14	few	TRBV12-3/TRBV12-4	NA	CASRHKNSGDGYTF	TGTGCCAGCAGGCACAAAAATTCAGGGGACGGCTACACCTTC
TRBJ2-3	15	NA	TRBV7-3	NA	CASSSKGSGTDTQYF	TGTGCCAGCAGCTCAAAGGGGTCTGGCACAGATACGCAGTATTTT
TRBJ2-1	15	NA	TRBV18	NA	CASSPGRELNNEQFF	TGTGCCAGCTCACCCGGGCGGGAATTGAACAATGAGCAGTTCTTC
TRBJ2-1	15	NA	TRBV4-1	NA	CASSQVRGAYNEQFF	TGCGCCAGCAGCCAAGTCCGCGGGGCTTACAATGAGCAGTTCTTC
TRBJ1-5	14	NA	TRBV6-5	NA	CASSYGRGGQPQHF	TGTGCCAGCAGTTATGGTAGGGGGGGTCAGCCCCAGCATTTT
TRBJ1-6	15	few	TRBV15	NA	CATSREGTISAPLHF	TGTGCCACCAGCAGAGAAGGGACAATCTCTGCACCCCTCCACTTT
TRBJ2-7	11	NA	TRBV2	NA	CASSVDYEQYF	TGTGCCAGCAGCGTCGACTACGAGCAGTACTTC
TRBJ2-7	12	NA	TRBV20-1	NA	CSARGAVYEQYF	TGCAGTGCTAGGGGGGCGGTGTACGAGCAGTACTTC
TRBJ1-5	17	NA	TRBV27	NA	CASSSYRDRSSNQPQHF	TGTGCCAGCAGTTCCTACAGGGACCGGAGTAGCAATCAGCCCCAGCATTTT
TRBJ2-7	13	NA	TRBV27	NA	CASSLNLEGEQYF	TGTGCCAGCAGTTTAAACTTAGAAGGGGAGCAGTACTTC
TRBJ1-1	15	NA	TRBV12-3/TRBV12-4	TRBD1	CASRYTGTANTEAFF	TGTGCCAGCAGATACACCGGGACAGCGAACACTGAAGCTTTCTTT
TRBJ2-7	15	few	TRBV5-5	NA	CASSLEWVVLYEQYF	TGTGCCAGCAGCTTGGAATGGGTAGTGCTATACGAGCAGTACTTC
TRBJ1-5	13	few	TRBV20-1	NA	CSARRDVDQPQHF	TGCAGTGCTCGCCGGGACGTCGATCAGCCCCAGCATTTT
TRBJ2-7	16	NA	TRBV4-2	TRBD2	CASSQVGRGGISEQYF	TGTGCCAGCAGCCAAGTTGGGCGGGGGGGGATAAGCGAGCAGTACTTC
TRBJ2-5	15	few	TRBV10-3	TRBD2	CAGGGRREVQETQYF	TGTGCCGGCGGGGGGCGGCGGGAGGTTCAAGAGACCCAGTACTTC
TRBJ2-1	19	NA	TRBV10-3	TRBD2	CAISEWTSGGSGSYNEQFF	TGTGCCATCAGTGAGTGGACTAGCGGGGGGTCAGGCTCCTACAATGAGCAGTTCTTC
TRBJ1-4	14	NA	TRBV7-2	NA	CASSFMGYNEKLFF	TGTGCCAGCAGCTTCATGGGTTATAATGAAAAACTGTTTTTT
TRBJ1-1	14	few	TRBV19	NA	CASSAHGANTEAFF	TGTGCCAGTAGTGCACACGGGGCCAACACTGAAGCTTTCTTT
TRBJ1-1	14	NA	TRBV3-1	NA	CASSRAEVNTEAFF	TGTGCCAGCAGCCGTGCTGAGGTTAACACTGAAGCTTTCTTT
TRBJ1-6	14	few	TRBV7-8	NA	CASSTTRQNSPLHF	TGTGCCAGCAGCACTACCCGACAGAATTCACCCCTCCACTTT
TRBJ2-7	13	NA	TRBV20-1	TRBD2	CSATSGPSFEQYF	TGCAGTGCTACTAGCGGCCCATCGTTTGAGCAGTACTTC
TRBJ2-1	13	NA	TRBV12-3/TRBV12-4	NA	CASSQRGSDEQFF	TGTGCCAGCAGTCAAAGGGGGTCCGATGAGCAGTTCTTC
TRBJ1-1	14	few	TRBV27	TRBD1	CASAHRGRNTEAFF	TGTGCCAGCGCCCACAGGGGGAGGAACACTGAAGCTTTCTTT
TRBJ1-6	12	NA	TRBV20-1	NA	CSAGPYNSPLHF	TGCAGTGCGGGCCCCTATAATTCACCCCTCCACTTT
TRBJ2-7	14	NA	TRBV6-1	TRBD1	CASSEVAGGNEQYF	TGTGCCAGCAGTGAAGTGGCAGGGGGCAACGAGCAGTACTTC
TRBJ2-5	16	few	TRBV25-1	NA	CASSELTRGGAETQYF	TGTGCCAGCAGTGAGCTAACTCGGGGAGGTGCAGAGACCCAGTACTTC
TRBJ1-2	11	NA	TRBV20-1	NA	CSARANYGYTF	TGCAGTGCTAGAGCTAACTATGGCTACACCTTC
TRBJ2-3	13	NA	TRBV30	NA	CAWSGRRTDTQYF	TGTGCCTGGAGCGGGCGACGCACAGATACGCAGTATTTT
TRBJ2-1	13	many	TRBV29-1	NA	CSVEGRRLESQFF	TGCAGCGTTGAAGGCAGGAGGTTGGAATCGCAGTTCTTC
TRBJ2-3	14	NA	TRBV5-1	TRBD2	CASSFSGGTDTQYF	TGTGCCAGCAGCTTTAGCGGGGGCACAGATACGCAGTATTTT
TRBJ2-4	16	few	TRBV27	NA	CASSSRANRAKNIQYF	TGTGCCAGCAGTTCCCGGGCGAATAGGGCCAAAAACATTCAGTACTTC
TRBJ2-5	16	NA	TRBV12-3/TRBV12-4	NA	CASSLSANHLEETQYF	TGTGCCAGCAGTTTATCGGCTAACCACCTGGAAGAGACCCAGTACTTC
TRBJ2-2	14	few	TRBV6-2/TRBV6-3	TRBD2	CASSWGLIAGELFF	TGTGCCAGCAGTTGGGGACTAATCGCCGGGGAGCTGTTTTTT
TRBJ2-3	14	few	TRBV5-1	NA	CASSQASSTDTQYF	TGCGCCAGCAGTCAGGCATCTAGCACAGATACGCAGTATTTT
TRBJ2-5	15	NA	TRBV4-3	TRBD1	CASSLGQGPMETQYF	TGCGCCAGCAGCCTGGGACAGGGACCCATGGAGACCCAGTACTTC
TRBJ2-3	15	once	TRBV9	NA	CASSVAMLAVDTQYF	TGTGCCAGCAGCGTAGCTATGCTAGCAGTGGATACGCAGTATTTT
TRBJ1-1	14	NA	TRBV5-1	NA	CASSLDVRSTEAFF	TGCGCCAGCAGCTTGGATGTCAGGAGCACTGAAGCTTTCTTT